The 4 T cell receptor beta chains below were found in one sample sequenced in a study of Ad26.COV2.S vaccination and SARS-CoV-2 variants. Treatment in this sample: some 20 received Ad26.COV2.S at low or high dose, single or two shots; about 5 received placebo; per-sample allocation not given. Day 63 following the first vaccine or placebo injection was when the samples were taken. Profiled with immunoSEQ multiplex PCR; TCRdb holds only in-frame clones, not every one. The sample shows 300,000 to 500,000 clones, approximately 86% of them seen only once. This specimen consisted of peripheral blood, obtained in a trial of Ad26.COV2.S vaccine versus placebo. The receptors were gathered from a person between 18 and 65 years old who received the Ad26.COV2.S COVID-19 vaccine or a placebo.

This chain links TRBV5-1 with TRBJ2-7; 11 bases map to TRBD2. Germline-derived CDR1 and CDR2 are SGHRS and YFSETQ. The CDR3 is made up of 14 amino acids. Trimming cost V 5 bases and J 6 bases; bases outside gene matches: 7. The CDR3 DNA follows: TGCGCCAGCAGACCTAGCGGGGGGCCCCGCGAGCAGTACTTC. Residues: CASRPSGGPREQYF.

The chain carries TRBV27 and TRBJ2-7, with D possibly being TRBD1 or TRBD2 (5 bases each). Germline lookup yields CDR1 MNHEY and CDR2 SMNVEV (reference sequence). V dropped 6 bases and J dropped 2 bases, with 8 bases sitting between them. This CDR3 contains 12 residues. The CDR3 region is CASSGAAYEQYF. CDR3 bases: TGTGCCAGCAGCGGGGCCGCCTACGAGCAGTACTTC.

This chain uses TRBV5-1 with TRBJ1-2; a weak D match, TRBD1 (6 bases). V was clipped by 4 bases and J by 7 bases, with 17 bases between them. CDR1 is SGHRS, CDR2 YFSETQ, per germline. This CDR3 comprises 14 residues. CDR3 protein: CASSRDTGDLGYTF. The CDR3 region has the DNA TGCGCCAGCAGCAGGGACACCGGTGATCTTGGCTACACCTTC.

The chain recombines TRBV27 with TRBJ2-3, with a tentative D call TRBD1 (5 bases). V lost 4 bases and J 0 bases, leaving 8 bases between the germline ends. CDR3 length: 14 residues. CDR1 and CDR2 (germline): MNHEY, SMNVEV (reference sequence). The CDR3: CASSWGRSTDTQYF. CDR3 DNA sequence: TGTGCCAGCAGTTGGGGCAGGAGCACAGATACGCAGTATTTT.